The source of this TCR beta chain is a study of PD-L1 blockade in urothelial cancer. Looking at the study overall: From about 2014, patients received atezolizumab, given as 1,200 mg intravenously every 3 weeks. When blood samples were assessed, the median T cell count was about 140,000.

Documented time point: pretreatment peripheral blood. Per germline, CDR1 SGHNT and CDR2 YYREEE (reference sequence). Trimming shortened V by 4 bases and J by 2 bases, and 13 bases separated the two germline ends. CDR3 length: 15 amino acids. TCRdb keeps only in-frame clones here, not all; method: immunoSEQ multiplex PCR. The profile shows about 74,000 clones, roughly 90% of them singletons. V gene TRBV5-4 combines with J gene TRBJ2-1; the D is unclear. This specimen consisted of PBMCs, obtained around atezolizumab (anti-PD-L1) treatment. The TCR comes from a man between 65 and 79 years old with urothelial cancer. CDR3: CASSTTTETYNEQFF. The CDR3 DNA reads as TGTGCCAGCAGCACTACGACGGAAACCTACAATGAGCAGTTCTTC.